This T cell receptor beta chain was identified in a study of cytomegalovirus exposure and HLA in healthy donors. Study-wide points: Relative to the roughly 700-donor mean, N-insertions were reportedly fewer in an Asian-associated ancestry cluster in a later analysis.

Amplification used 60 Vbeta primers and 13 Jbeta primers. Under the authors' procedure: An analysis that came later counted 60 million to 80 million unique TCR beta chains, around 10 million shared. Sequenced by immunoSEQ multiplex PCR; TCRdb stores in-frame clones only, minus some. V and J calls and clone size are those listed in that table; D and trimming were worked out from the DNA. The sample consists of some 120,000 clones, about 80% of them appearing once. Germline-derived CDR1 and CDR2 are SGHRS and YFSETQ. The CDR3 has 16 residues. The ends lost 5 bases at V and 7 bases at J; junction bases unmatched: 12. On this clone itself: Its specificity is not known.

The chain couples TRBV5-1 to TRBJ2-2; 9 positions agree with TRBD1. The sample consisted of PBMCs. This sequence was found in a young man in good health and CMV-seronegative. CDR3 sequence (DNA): TGCGCCAGCAGGATCTCCGGGACAGGGTTCGGCGGGGAGCTGTTTTTT. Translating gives CASRISGTGFGGELFF.